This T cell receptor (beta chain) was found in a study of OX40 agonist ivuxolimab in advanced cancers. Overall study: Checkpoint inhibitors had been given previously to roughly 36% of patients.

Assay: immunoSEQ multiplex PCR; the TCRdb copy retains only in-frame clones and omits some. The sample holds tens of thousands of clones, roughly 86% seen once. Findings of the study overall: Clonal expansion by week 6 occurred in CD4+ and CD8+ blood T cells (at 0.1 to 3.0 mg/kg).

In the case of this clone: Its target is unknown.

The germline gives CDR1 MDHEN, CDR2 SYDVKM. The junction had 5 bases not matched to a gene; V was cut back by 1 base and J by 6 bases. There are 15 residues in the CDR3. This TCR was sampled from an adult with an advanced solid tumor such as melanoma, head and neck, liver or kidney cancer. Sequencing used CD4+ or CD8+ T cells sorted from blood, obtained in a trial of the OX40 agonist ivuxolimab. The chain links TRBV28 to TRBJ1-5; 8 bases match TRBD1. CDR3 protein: CASSLLDRDGQPQHF. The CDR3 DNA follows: TGTGCCAGCAGTTTATTGGACAGGGATGGTCAGCCCCAGCATTTT.